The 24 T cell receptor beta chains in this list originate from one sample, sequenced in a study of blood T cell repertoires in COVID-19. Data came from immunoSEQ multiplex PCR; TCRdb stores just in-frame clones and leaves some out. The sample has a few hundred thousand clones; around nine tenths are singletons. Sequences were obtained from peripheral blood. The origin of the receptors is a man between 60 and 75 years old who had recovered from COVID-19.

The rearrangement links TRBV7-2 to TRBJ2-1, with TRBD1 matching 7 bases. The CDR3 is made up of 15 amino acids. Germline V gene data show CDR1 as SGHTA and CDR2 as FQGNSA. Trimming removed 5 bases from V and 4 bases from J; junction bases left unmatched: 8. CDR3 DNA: TGTGCCAGCAGCCCCGGGACAGAACCTTACAATGAGCAGTTCTTC. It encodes CASSPGTEPYNEQFF.

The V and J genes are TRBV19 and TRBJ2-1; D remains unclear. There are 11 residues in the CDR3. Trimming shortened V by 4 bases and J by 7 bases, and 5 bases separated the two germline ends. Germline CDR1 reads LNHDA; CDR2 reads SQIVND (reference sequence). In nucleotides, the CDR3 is TGTGCCAGTAGTACCCGTAATGAGCAGTTCTTC. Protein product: CASSTRNEQFF.

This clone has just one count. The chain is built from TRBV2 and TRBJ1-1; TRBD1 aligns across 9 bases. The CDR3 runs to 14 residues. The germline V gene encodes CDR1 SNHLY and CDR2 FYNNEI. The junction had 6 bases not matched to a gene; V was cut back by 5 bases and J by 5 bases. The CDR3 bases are TGTGCCAGCAGTCCACAGGGGGCGCAAACTGAAGCTTTCTTT. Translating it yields CASSPQGAQTEAFF.

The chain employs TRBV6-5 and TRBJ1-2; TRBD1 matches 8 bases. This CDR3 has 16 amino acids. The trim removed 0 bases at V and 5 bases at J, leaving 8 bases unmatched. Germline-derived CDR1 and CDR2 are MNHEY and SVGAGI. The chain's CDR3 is CASSYSGQGGTYGYTF. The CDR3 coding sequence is TGTGCCAGCAGTTACTCTGGACAGGGTGGAACGTATGGCTACACCTTC.

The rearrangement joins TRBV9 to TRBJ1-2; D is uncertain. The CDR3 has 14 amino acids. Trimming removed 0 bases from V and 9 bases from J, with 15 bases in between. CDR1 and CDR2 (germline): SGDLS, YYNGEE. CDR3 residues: CASSVGGLPISYTF. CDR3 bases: TGTGCCAGCAGCGTAGGAGGCCTCCCAATCAGCTACACCTTC.

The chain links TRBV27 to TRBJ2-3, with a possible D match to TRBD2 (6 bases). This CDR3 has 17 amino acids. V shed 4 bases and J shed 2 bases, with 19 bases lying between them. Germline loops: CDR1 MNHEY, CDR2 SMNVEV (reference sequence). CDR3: CASSSHGAGKNTDTQYF. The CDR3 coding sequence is TGTGCCAGCAGTTCCCACGGAGCGGGCAAAAACACAGATACGCAGTATTTT.

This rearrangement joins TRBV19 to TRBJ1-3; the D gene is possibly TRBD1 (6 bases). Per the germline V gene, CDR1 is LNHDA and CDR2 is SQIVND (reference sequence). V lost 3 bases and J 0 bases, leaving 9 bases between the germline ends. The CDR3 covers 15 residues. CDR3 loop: CASSIGQNSGNTIYF. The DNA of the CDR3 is TGTGCCAGTAGTATTGGACAGAACTCTGGAAACACCATATATTTT.

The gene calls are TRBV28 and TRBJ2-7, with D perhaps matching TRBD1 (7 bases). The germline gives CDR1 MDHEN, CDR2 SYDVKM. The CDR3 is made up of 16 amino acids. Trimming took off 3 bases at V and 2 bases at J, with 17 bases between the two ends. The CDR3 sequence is CASSFYRGGGPYEQYF. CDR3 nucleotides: TGTGCCAGCAGTTTTTACCGCGGAGGGGGCCCCTACGAGCAGTACTTC.

The DNA of the CDR3 is TGTGCCAGCCGCGGCGGTTCCTCTGGAAACACCATATATTTT. The encoded protein is CASRGGSSGNTIYF. This chain joins TRBV7-9 and TRBJ1-3; D not resolved. The CDR3 covers 14 residues. Germline-derived CDR1 and CDR2 are SEHNR and FQNEAQ (reference sequence). V shed 8 bases and J shed 0 bases, with 11 bases lying between them.

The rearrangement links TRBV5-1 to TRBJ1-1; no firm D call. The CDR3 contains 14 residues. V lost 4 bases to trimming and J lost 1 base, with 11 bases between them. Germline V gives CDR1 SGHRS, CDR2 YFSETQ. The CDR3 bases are TGCGCCAGCAGCCGCCGAGGGCAGAACACTGAAGCTTTCTTT. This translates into CASSRRGQNTEAFF.

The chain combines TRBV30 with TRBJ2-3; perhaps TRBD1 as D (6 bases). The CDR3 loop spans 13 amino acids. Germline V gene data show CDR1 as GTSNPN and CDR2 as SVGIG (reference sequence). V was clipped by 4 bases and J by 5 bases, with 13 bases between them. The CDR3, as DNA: TGTGCCTGGAAAGCAGGGGTGGAAGATACGCAGTATTTT. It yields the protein CAWKAGVEDTQYF.

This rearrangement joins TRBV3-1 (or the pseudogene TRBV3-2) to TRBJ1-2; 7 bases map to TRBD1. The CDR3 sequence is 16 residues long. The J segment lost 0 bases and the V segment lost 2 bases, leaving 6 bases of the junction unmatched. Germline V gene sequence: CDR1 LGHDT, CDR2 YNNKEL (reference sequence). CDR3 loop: CASSQTSGTANYGYTF. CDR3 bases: TGTGCCAGCAGCCAAACCTCCGGGACAGCTAACTATGGCTACACCTTC.

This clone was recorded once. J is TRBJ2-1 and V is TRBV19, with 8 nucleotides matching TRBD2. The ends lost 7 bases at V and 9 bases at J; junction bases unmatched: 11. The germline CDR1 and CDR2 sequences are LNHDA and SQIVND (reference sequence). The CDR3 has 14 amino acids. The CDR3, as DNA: TGTGCCAGTAAACGGGAGGGCCTTTTCAGTGAGCAGTTCTTC. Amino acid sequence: CASKREGLFSEQFF.

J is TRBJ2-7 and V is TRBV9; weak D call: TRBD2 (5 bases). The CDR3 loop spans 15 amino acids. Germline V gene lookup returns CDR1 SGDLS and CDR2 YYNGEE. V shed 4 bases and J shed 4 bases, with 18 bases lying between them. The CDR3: CASSPSASTGYEQYF. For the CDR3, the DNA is TGTGCCAGCAGCCCCTCGGCTAGCACGGGGTACGAGCAGTACTTC.

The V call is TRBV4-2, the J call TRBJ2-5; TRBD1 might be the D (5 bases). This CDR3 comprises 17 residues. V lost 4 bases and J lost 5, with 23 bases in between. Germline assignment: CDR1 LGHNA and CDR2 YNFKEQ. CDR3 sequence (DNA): TGTGCCAGCAGCCCCACTCCAGGGCAGGGTATGTGGGAGACCCAGTACTTC. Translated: CASSPTPGQGMWETQYF.

The CDR3 DNA follows: TGTGCCAGCAGTTACCCCACGGACAGGGGGAACACTGAAGCTTTCTTT. This sequence encodes CASSYPTDRGNTEAFF. J is TRBJ1-1 and V is TRBV6-2 or TRBV6-3; 9 bases fit TRBD1. The V segment lost 2 bases and the J segment 1 base; nucleotides outside the gene matches: 5. The CDR3 sequence is 16 residues long. The germline CDR1 and CDR2 sequences are MNHEY and SVGEGT.

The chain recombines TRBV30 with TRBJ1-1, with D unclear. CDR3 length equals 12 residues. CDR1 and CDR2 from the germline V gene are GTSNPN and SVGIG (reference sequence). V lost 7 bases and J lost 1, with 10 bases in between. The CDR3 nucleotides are TGTGCCTCTTCGACAACGAACACTGAAGCTTTCTTT. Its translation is CASSTTNTEAFF. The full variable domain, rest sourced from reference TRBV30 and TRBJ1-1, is SQTIHQWPATLVQPVGSPLSLECTVEGTSNPNLYWYRQAAGRGLQLLFYSVGIGQISSEVPQNLSASRPQDRQFILSSKKLLLSDSGFYLCASSTTNTEAFFGQGTRLTVV.

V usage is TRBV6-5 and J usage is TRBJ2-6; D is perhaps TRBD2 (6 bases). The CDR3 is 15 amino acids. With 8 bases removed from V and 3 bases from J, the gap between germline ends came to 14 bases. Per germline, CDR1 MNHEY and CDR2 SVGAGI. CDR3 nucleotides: TGTGCCAGCGGGCGGGGTTCTGGTGGGGCCAACGTCCTGACTTTC. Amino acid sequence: CASGRGSGGANVLTF.

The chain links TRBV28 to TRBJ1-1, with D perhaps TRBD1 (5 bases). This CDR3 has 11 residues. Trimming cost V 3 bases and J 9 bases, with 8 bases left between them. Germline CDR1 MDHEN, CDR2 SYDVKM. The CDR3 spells CASSFRDQAFF. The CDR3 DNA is TGTGCCAGCAGTTTCAGGGATCAAGCTTTCTTT.

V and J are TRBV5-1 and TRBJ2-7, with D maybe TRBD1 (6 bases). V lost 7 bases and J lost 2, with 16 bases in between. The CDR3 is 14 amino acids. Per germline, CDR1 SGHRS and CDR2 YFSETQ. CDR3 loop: CASAGGGSTYEQYF. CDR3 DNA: TGCGCCAGCGCTGGGGGCGGATCTACCTACGAGCAGTACTTC.

This CDR3 is CASSFEGRVAFF. In DNA form, the CDR3 reads TGTGCCAGCAGTTTCGAGGGGAGGGTAGCTTTCTTT. This chain links TRBV27 with TRBJ1-1; a possible D gene is TRBD1 (5 bases). The V gene lost 3 bases and the J gene lost 10 bases, with 12 bases spanning the gap. The CDR3 has 12 residues. Germline V CDR1 and CDR2: MNHEY, SMNVEV (reference sequence).

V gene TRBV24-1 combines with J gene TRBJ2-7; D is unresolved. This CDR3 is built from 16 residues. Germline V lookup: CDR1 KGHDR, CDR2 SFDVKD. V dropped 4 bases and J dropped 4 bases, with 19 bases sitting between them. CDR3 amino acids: CATSDFVSGSGYEQYF. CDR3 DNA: TGTGCCACCAGTGACTTCGTATCCGGGTCCGGGTACGAGCAGTACTTC.

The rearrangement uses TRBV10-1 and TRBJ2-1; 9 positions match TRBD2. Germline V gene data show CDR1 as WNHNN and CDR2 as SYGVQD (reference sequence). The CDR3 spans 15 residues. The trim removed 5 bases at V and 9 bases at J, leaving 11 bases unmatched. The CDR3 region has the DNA TGCGCCAGCAGTTTTTCTAGCGGGATGGGTTCTGAGCAGTTCTTC. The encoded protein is CASSFSSGMGSEQFF.

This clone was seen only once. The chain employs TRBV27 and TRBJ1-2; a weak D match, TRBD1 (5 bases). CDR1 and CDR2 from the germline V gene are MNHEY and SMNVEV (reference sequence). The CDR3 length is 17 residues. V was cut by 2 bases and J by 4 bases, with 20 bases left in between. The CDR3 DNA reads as TGTGCCAGCAGTTTACGGGTCACGGGAGGGGTTAGCTATGGCTACACCTTC. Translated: CASSLRVTGGVSYGYTF.